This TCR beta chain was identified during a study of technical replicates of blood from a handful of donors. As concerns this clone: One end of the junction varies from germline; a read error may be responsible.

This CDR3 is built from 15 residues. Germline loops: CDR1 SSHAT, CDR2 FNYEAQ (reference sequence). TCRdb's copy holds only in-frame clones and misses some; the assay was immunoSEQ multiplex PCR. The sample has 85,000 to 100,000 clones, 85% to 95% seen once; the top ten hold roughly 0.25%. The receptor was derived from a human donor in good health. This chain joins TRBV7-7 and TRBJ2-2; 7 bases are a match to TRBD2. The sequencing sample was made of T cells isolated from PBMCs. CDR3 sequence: CASSLGTKSTGELFF. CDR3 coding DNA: TGTGCTAGCAGCTTAGGGACTAAATCAACCGGGGAGCTGTTTTTT.